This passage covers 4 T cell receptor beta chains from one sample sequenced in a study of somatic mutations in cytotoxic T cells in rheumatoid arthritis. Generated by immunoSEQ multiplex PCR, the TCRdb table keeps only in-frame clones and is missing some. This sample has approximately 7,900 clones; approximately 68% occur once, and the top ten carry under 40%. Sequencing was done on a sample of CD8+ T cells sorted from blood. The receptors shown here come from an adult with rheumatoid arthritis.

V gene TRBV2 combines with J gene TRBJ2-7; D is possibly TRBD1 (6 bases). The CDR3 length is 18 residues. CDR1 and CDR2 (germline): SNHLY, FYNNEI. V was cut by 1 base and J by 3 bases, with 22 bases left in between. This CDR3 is CASSEGPAMGRGGYEQYF. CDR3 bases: TGTGCCAGCAGTGAAGGCCCCGCAATGGGCAGGGGTGGCTACGAGCAGTACTTC.

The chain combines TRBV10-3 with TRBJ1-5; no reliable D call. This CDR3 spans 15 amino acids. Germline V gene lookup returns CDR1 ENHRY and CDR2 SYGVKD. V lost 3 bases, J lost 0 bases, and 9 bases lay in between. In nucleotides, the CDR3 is TGTGCCATCAGTGAAGCCGGGGATAGCAATCAGCCCCAGCATTTT. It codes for CAISEAGDSNQPQHF.

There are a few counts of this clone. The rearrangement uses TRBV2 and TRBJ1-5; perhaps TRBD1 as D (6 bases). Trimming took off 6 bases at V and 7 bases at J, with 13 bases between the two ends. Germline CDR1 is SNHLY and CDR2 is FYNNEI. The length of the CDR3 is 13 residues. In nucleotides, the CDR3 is TGTGCCAGCAGGAGGGGGGGAGAACAGCCCCAGCATTTT. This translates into CASRRGGEQPQHF.

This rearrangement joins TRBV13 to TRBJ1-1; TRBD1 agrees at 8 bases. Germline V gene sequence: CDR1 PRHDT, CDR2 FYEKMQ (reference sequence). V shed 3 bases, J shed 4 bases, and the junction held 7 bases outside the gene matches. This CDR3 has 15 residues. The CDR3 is CASSLGPGGLTEAFF. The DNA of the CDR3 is TGTGCCAGCAGCTTGGGCCCAGGGGGCCTCACTGAAGCTTTCTTT.